Shown below are 8 T cell receptor beta chains from a single sample sequenced in a study of cytotoxic CD8 clonotypes in ibrutinib-treated CLL. Only in-frame clones appear in the TCRdb table, and some are missing; sequencing was by immunoSEQ multiplex PCR. The sample carries just over 200,000 clones, about four fifths recorded once. Sequenced material: PBMCs, taken after 12 months of ibrutinib treatment. These receptors were collected from a human donor with chronic lymphocytic leukemia.

The J gene is TRBJ1-4, the V gene TRBV6-1, with D tentatively TRBD1 (6 bases). Trimming removed 6 bases at V and 5 bases at J, with 16 bases between. From germline, CDR1 is MNHNS and CDR2 SASEGT. This CDR3 spans 15 amino acids. This CDR3 reads CASRGGRAGNEKLFF. Here the CDR3 DNA reads TGTGCCAGCAGAGGGGGTCGAGCGGGAAATGAAAAACTGTTTTTT.

This chain connects TRBV10-1 to TRBJ2-2; TRBD1 matches 8 bases. The germline V gene has CDR1 WNHNN and CDR2 SYGVQD (reference sequence). With V trimmed by 1 base and J by 2 bases, 6 bases remained unmatched. This CDR3 is 17 amino acids long. CDR3 nucleotide sequence: TGCGCCAGCAGTGAGTTCTTAGGACAGGGCAACACCGGGGAGCTGTTTTTT. Translating gives CASSEFLGQGNTGELFF.

This chain links TRBV7-2 with TRBJ2-7; D remains unclear. Germline CDR1 SGHTA, CDR2 FQGNSA. Trimming left V 5 bases short and J 10 bases short, with 18 bases between. The CDR3 contains 13 residues. The chain's CDR3 is CASSPTVIQKQYF. The CDR3 DNA follows: TGTGCCAGCAGCCCGACCGTGATACAGAAACAGTACTTC. The entire variable domain, with the rest obtained from reference TRBV7-2 and TRBJ2-7, is as follows: GAGVSQSPSNKVTEKGKDVELRCDPISGHTALYWYRQSLGQGLEFLIYFQGNSAPDKSGLPSDRFSAERTGGSVSTLTIQRTQQEDSAVYLCASSPTVIQKQYFGPGTRLTVT.

V usage is TRBV7-8 and J usage is TRBJ1-1; D is possibly TRBD1 (6 bases). From germline, CDR1 is SGHVS and CDR2 FQNEAQ. The length of the CDR3 is 11 residues. CDR3 loop: CGDTPSQKAFF. The CDR3 DNA follows: TGTGGGGACACTCCCAGCCAGAAAGCTTTCTTT. The full variable domain, in which reference TRBV7-8 and TRBJ1-1 provide the parts outside the CDR3, is GAGVSQSPRYKVAKRGQDVALRCDPISGHVSLFWYQQALGQGPEFLTYFQNEAQLDKSGLPSDRFFAERPEGSVSTLKIQRTQQEDSAVYLCGDTPSQKAFFGQGTRLTVV.

The genes are TRBV4-2 and TRBJ1-2, with 7 bases lining up with TRBD1. Germline trimming cut 0 bases from V and 2 bases from J; bases unmatched to any gene: 0. The CDR3 is made up of 14 amino acids. In germline, CDR1 is LGHNA, CDR2 YNFKEQ. CDR3 protein: CASSQEGQNYGYTF. The DNA for the CDR3 is TGTGCCAGCAGCCAAGAGGGACAGAACTATGGCTACACCTTC.

The rearrangement joins TRBV4-1 to TRBJ2-7; D is unclear. The CDR3 sequence is 15 residues long. Germline V gene lookup returns CDR1 MGHRA and CDR2 YSYEKL. V was trimmed by 2 bases and J by 2 bases, leaving 13 bases between them. In DNA, the CDR3 is TGCGCCAGCAGCCAATTATACCAATTAACCTACGAGCAGTACTTC. Translated, it gives CASSQLYQLTYEQYF.

The rearrangement uses TRBV7-8 and TRBJ2-7; 9 bases map to TRBD2. The CDR3 has 16 amino acids. CDR1 is SGHVS and CDR2 is FQNEAQ in the germline V gene. V lost 2 bases, J lost 4 bases, and 9 bases stayed unmatched. The CDR3 DNA follows: TGTGCCAGCAGCTTATATGGTAGCGGGGGCACGTACGAGCAGTACTTC. Translating gives CASSLYGSGGTYEQYF. Together with reference TRBV7-8 and TRBJ2-7, the CDR3 gives the full variable domain: GAGVSQSPRYKVAKRGQDVALRCDPISGHVSLFWYQQALGQGPEFLTYFQNEAQLDKSGLPSDRFFAERPEGSVSTLKIQRTQQEDSAVYLCASSLYGSGGTYEQYFGPGTRLTVT.

The V call is TRBV18, the J call TRBJ2-5; 7 bases agree with TRBD1. The V gene end was trimmed by 2 bases and the J gene end by 2 bases; junction bases not matched to a gene: 8. The CDR3 sequence is 16 residues long. Per the germline V gene, CDR1 is KGHSH and CDR2 is LQKENI. CDR3 coding DNA: TGTGCCAGCTCACCAGTCCAGGGGGTCGAGCAAGAGACCCAGTACTTC. Encoded protein: CASSPVQGVEQETQYF.